Each of the 20 T cell receptor beta chains below was sequenced from the same sample in a study of PD-1 blockade in classical Hodgkin lymphoma. Using immunoSEQ multiplex PCR, the repertoire was profiled, and TCRdb retains in-frame clones only, with some absent. The repertoire holds 65,000 to 95,000 clones, approximately 91% seen once, with around 20% in the top ten. In every patient, relapse followed autologous stem cell transplantation, while exposure to brentuximab vedotin differed. Sequenced here: peripheral blood mononuclear cells (PBMCs), sampled at baseline. The origin of the receptors is a human donor with classical Hodgkin lymphoma.

The V call is TRBV5-1, the J call TRBJ2-1, with TRBD2 matching 10 bases. Germline values: CDR1 SGHRS, CDR2 YFSETQ. V lost 4 bases and J lost 4; bases outside the gene matches: 5. CDR3 size: 15 residues. CDR3 in amino acids: CASSPGTSVYNEQFF. The CDR3 DNA sequence: TGCGCCAGCAGCCCCGGGACTAGCGTATACAATGAGCAGTTCTTC.

V gene TRBV4-2 combines with J gene TRBJ1-2; 8 bases agree with TRBD1. This CDR3 has 14 amino acids. The trim removed 4 bases at V and 10 bases at J, leaving 11 bases unmatched. Germline CDR1 is LGHNA and CDR2 is YNFKEQ. In DNA, the CDR3 is TGTGCCAGCAGCCTAACAGGGGGACTGGATTACTACACCTTC. This translates into CASSLTGGLDYYTF.

CDR3 nucleotides: TGTGCCAGCAGCCCGGGGAGGACTGAAGCTTTCTTT. Translating gives CASSPGRTEAFF. The genes are TRBV11-2 and TRBJ1-1, with D hard to call. The germline gives CDR1 SGHAT, CDR2 FQNNGV. Trimming cost V 5 bases and J 5 bases, with 9 bases left between them. The CDR3 length is 12 residues. Filled out from reference TRBV11-2 and TRBJ1-1, the complete variable domain reads EAGVAQSPRYKIIEKRQSVAFWCNPISGHATLYWYQQILGQGPKLLIQFQNNGVVDDSQLPKDRFSAERLKGVDSTLKIQPAKLEDSAVYLCASSPGRTEAFFGQGTRLTVV.

The V gene is TRBV27, the J gene TRBJ1-2, with D maybe TRBD1 (5 bases). V was trimmed by 7 bases and J by 6 bases, leaving 15 bases between them. This CDR3 is built from 13 residues. Germline lookup yields CDR1 MNHEY and CDR2 SMNVEV (reference sequence). DNA for the CDR3: TGTGCCAGCAAATTGTGGGGCGGCGATGGCTACACCTTC. It encodes CASKLWGGDGYTF.

This rearrangement joins TRBV28 to TRBJ1-5; TRBD1 matches 7 bases. The CDR3 spans 12 residues. The ends lost 6 bases at V and 8 bases at J; junction bases unmatched: 4. Germline CDR1 reads MDHEN; CDR2 reads SYDVKM. CDR3 nucleotides: TGTGCCAGCAGGACTACAGGGGAGCCCCAGCATTTT. It codes for CASRTTGEPQHF.

This clone appeared a single time. This chain links TRBV2 with TRBJ2-1; 7 bases fit TRBD2. This CDR3 is 16 amino acids long. Per germline, CDR1 SNHLY and CDR2 FYNNEI. V lost 1 base, J lost 4 bases, and 7 bases stayed unmatched. For the CDR3, the DNA is TGTGCCAGCAGTGAAGAAGTGCGGGAGAAGTACAATGAGCAGTTCTTC. Its protein is CASSEEVREKYNEQFF.

This clone was detected a few times. J is TRBJ1-5 and V is TRBV19, with D unclear. Germline CDR1 is LNHDA and CDR2 is SQIVND (reference sequence). The CDR3 is 16 residues long. Trimming shortened V by 7 bases and J by 2 bases, and 18 bases separated the two germline ends. The CDR3 loop reads CASTRLPQLGNQPQHF. CDR3 in DNA: TGTGCCAGTACCCGACTTCCACAGTTGGGCAATCAGCCCCAGCATTTT.

The rearrangement uses TRBV30 and TRBJ1-2; 7 bases are shared with TRBD1. The junction had 11 bases not matched to a gene; V was cut back by 2 bases and J by 14 bases. The CDR3 spans 12 residues. Germline CDR1 is GTSNPN and CDR2 is SVGIG (reference sequence). The CDR3 nucleotides are TGTGCCTGGAGTTCCCAGACAGGGCCTCTTACCTTC. Its translation is CAWSSQTGPLTF. Using reference TRBV30 and TRBJ1-2 for the parts outside the CDR3, the full variable domain is SQTIHQWPATLVQPVGSPLSLECTVEGTSNPNLYWYRQAAGRGLQLLFYSVGIGQISSEVPQNLSASRPQDRQFILSSKKLLLSDSGFYLCAWSSQTGPLTFGSGTRLTVV.

This chain uses TRBV7-9 with TRBJ2-5, with D maybe TRBD2 (5 bases). This CDR3 has 15 residues. The germline V gene encodes CDR1 SEHNR and CDR2 FQNEAQ (reference sequence). Trimming stripped 4 bases from V and 5 bases from J, with 17 bases between. CDR3 protein: CASSSEGPRGETQYF. The CDR3 nucleotides read TGTGCCAGCAGCTCTGAGGGCCCGAGAGGGGAGACCCAGTACTTC.

V and J are TRBV30 and TRBJ2-1; the match to TRBD2 covers 9 bases. The CDR3 has 17 residues. CDR1 and CDR2 from the germline V gene are GTSNPN and SVGIG (reference sequence). V shed 1 base, J shed 3 bases, and the junction held 10 bases outside the gene matches. The DNA for the CDR3 is TGTGCCTGGAGTGCCGTTCCCGGGACTAGCATCTACAATGAGCAGTTCTTC. This translates into CAWSAVPGTSIYNEQFF.

The V and J genes are TRBV5-5 and TRBJ2-7; D is possibly TRBD1 (5 bases). V shed 1 base and J shed 3 bases, with 11 bases lying between them. The germline gives CDR1 SGHKS, CDR2 YYEKEE (reference sequence). The CDR3 is 14 amino acids. The CDR3 bases are TGTGCCAGCAGCTTGCCCCCAGGGAACTACGAGCAGTACTTC. It yields the protein CASSLPPGNYEQYF.

This clone was observed a few times. This chain joins TRBV7-9 and TRBJ1-1, with 7 bases fitting TRBD1. Germline CDR1 reads SEHNR; CDR2 reads FQNEAQ (reference sequence). With 4 bases clipped from V and 5 bases from J, the junction kept 13 bases outside the gene matches. The CDR3 covers 16 residues. CDR3 sequence reads: CASSSTLRQGETEAFF. CDR3 DNA sequence: TGTGCCAGCAGCTCGACGTTACGGCAGGGGGAAACTGAAGCTTTCTTT.

V is TRBV2 and J is TRBJ1-1; D is ambiguous. Germline-derived CDR1 and CDR2 are SNHLY and FYNNEI. With 4 bases removed from V and 4 bases from J, the gap between germline ends came to 13 bases. The CDR3 runs to 14 residues. CDR3 sequence (DNA): TGTGCCAGCAGTGCGAGGGCCGGGAGCACTGAAGCTTTCTTT. Amino acids: CASSARAGSTEAFF.

This chain links TRBV2 with TRBJ1-5, with 9 bases aligning to TRBD1. Trimming took 6 bases from V and 4 from J; bases not matched to a gene: 7. CDR1 is SNHLY and CDR2 is FYNNEI in the germline V gene. The CDR3 loop spans 15 amino acids. CDR3: CASRLDRGLNQPQHF. CDR3 DNA sequence: TGTGCCAGCAGGTTAGACAGGGGGTTAAATCAGCCCCAGCATTTT. The variable domain in full, with the rest retrieved from reference TRBV2 and TRBJ1-5, is EPEVTQTPSHQVTQMGQEVILRCVPISNHLYFYWYRQILGQKVEFLVSFYNNEISEKSEIFDDQFSVERPDGSNFTLKIRSTKLEDSAMYFCASRLDRGLNQPQHFGDGTRLSIL.

In its sample, this clone ranks as medium-sized (0.01 to 0.1%). The chain links TRBV18 to TRBJ2-5, with 9 bases fitting TRBD1. Germline assignment: CDR1 KGHSH and CDR2 LQKENI. CDR3 size: 15 residues. J gave up 5 bases and V 3 bases, and 7 bases lay outside the gene matches. The CDR3 region is CASSPGQGSWETQYF. The CDR3 nucleotides are TGTGCCAGCTCACCGGGACAGGGAAGTTGGGAGACCCAGTACTTC.

The chain links TRBV5-6 to TRBJ2-5; 10 bases match TRBD1. Germline V lookup: CDR1 SGHDT, CDR2 YYEEEE. The CDR3 has 19 residues. Trimming removed 0 bases from V and 3 bases from J; junction bases left unmatched: 14. CDR3 region: CASSLVSFLWDRGEETQYF. In nucleotides, the CDR3 is TGTGCCAGCAGCTTGGTATCGTTCTTGTGGGACAGGGGAGAAGAGACCCAGTACTTC.

This chain links TRBV28 with TRBJ1-2; D may be TRBD1 (5 bases). Per the germline V gene, CDR1 is MDHEN and CDR2 is SYDVKM. The V and J ends lost 3 bases and 4 bases respectively, with 15 bases between them. The CDR3 spans 15 residues. Written as DNA, the CDR3 is TGTGCCAGCAGTTTCCCCCAGGGACGTGGCTATGGCTACACCTTC. Amino acids: CASSFPQGRGYGYTF.

The V call is TRBV27, the J call TRBJ2-7; TRBD2 is a possible D gene (5 bases). Deletions cut 2 bases from V and 5 bases from J, with 10 bases between. The CDR3 has 13 residues. CDR1 is MNHEY and CDR2 is SMNVEV in the germline V gene (reference sequence). The CDR3 DNA sequence: TGTGCCAGCAGTTTACGAGGGAGTAACGAGCAGTACTTC. Translated: CASSLRGSNEQYF.

The chain carries TRBV19 and TRBJ1-2; D possibly corresponds to TRBD1 (5 bases). Germline CDR1 is LNHDA and CDR2 is SQIVND (reference sequence). Trimming left V 11 bases short and J 0 bases short, with 7 bases between. The CDR3 loop spans 11 amino acids. The DNA for the CDR3 is TGTGCCGGCAGGGCTAACTATGGCTACACCTTC. Translating it yields CAGRANYGYTF.

The rearrangement joins TRBV14 to TRBJ2-2; TRBD2 matches at 9 bases. The junction had 10 bases not matched to a gene; V was cut back by 2 bases and J by 9 bases. The CDR3 spans 16 residues. From germline, CDR1 is SGHDN and CDR2 FVKESK. CDR3: CASSQRYGGRARELFF. The CDR3 DNA sequence: TGTGCCAGCAGCCAACGTTATGGCGGGAGGGCCCGGGAGCTGTTTTTT.